This note documents a single T cell receptor beta chain sequence. The data stem from a study of OX40 agonist ivuxolimab in advanced cancers. J gave up 4 bases and V 9 bases, and 6 bases lay outside the gene matches. CDR3 length: 13 amino acids. The germline CDR1 and CDR2 sequences are ENHRY and SYGVKD. Profiling relied on immunoSEQ multiplex PCR, and the TCRdb table lists in-frame clones only, not all of them. The sample has roughly 76,000 clones; about 79% are singletons. The chain links TRBV10-3 to TRBJ1-1, with 9 positions matching TRBD1. The sequence was obtained from an adult with an advanced solid tumor such as melanoma, head and neck, liver or kidney cancer. The input for sequencing was CD4+ or CD8+ T cells sorted from blood, taken in a trial of the OX40 agonist ivuxolimab. The chain's CDR3 is CAIKQGAGTEAFF. For the CDR3, the DNA is TGTGCCATTAAACAGGGGGCCGGCACTGAAGCTTTCTTT.